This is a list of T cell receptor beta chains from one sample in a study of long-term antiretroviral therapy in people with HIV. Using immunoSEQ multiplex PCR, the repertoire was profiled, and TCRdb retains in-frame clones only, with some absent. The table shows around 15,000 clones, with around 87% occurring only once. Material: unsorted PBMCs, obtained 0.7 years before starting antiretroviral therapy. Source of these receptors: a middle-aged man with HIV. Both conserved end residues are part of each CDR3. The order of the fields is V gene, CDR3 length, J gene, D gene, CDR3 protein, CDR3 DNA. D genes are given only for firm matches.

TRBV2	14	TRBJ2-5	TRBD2	CASPGRTGGETQYF	TGTGCCAGCCCGGGACGGACCGGGGGGGAGACCCAGTACTTC
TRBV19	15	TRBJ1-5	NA	CASSTIVGGNQPQHF	TGTGCCAGTAGTACCATCGTCGGGGGGAATCAGCCCCAGCATTTT
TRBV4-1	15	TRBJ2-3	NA	CASSRQVGSTDTQYF	TGCGCCAGCAGCCGCCAGGTCGGGTCCACAGATACGCAGTATTTT
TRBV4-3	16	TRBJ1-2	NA	CASSQAVGQFFYGYTF	TGCGCCAGCAGCCAAGCGGTCGGGCAGTTCTTCTATGGCTACACCTTC
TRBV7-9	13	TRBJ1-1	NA	CASSERGDTEAFF	TGTGCCAGCAGCGAGAGGGGGGACACTGAAGCTTTCTTT
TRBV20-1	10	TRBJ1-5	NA	CSWGDQPQHF	TGCAGCTGGGGGGATCAGCCCCAGCATTTT
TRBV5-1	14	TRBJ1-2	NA	CASSLDTANYGYTF	TGCGCCAGCAGCTTGGATACGGCTAACTATGGCTACACCTTC
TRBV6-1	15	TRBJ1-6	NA	CASSEIGGYNSPLHF	TGTGCCAGCAGTGAAATAGGGGGCTATAATTCACCCCTCCACTTT
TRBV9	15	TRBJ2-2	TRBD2	CASSEGTSVSGELFF	TGTGCCAGCAGCGAAGGGACTAGCGTTTCCGGGGAGCTGTTTTTT
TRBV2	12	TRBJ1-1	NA	CASSVGSGGAFF	TGTGCCAGCAGCGTGGGCTCCGGGGGAGCTTTCTTT
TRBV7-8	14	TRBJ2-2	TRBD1	CASSLGQDTGELFF	TGTGCCAGCAGCTTGGGACAGGACACCGGGGAGCTGTTTTTT